Listed below are T cell receptor beta chains from one sample, sequenced in a study of CD8+ T cells in alopecia areata. The assay was immunoSEQ multiplex PCR, and TCRdb's table has in-frame clones only and misses some. The repertoire consists of 130,000 to 150,000 clones, with roughly four fifths occurring once and the leading ten covering 25%. This specimen was CD8+ T cells sorted from blood, taken at week 4, from a patient treated with tofacitinib. These TCRs come from a human donor with alopecia areata. CDR3s include the opening cysteine and the closing phenylalanine or tryptophan. Each record gives: V gene, D gene, J gene, clone size, CDR3 DNA, CDR3 protein. A D gene is named only where the DNA matches it firmly. Clone size is shown for a subset of rows, as once, few, many or a class of expanded clone.

v_call: TRBV29-1
d_call: TRBD2
j_call: TRBJ2-7
clone_size: NA
cdr3_nt: TGCAGCGTTTGGGGGGGTGATGGGGCCTACGAGCAGTACTTC
cdr3_aa: CSVWGGDGAYEQYF

v_call: TRBV4-3
d_call: NA
j_call: TRBJ1-1
clone_size: NA
cdr3_nt: TGCGCCAGCAGCCAAGATAGGCAGGGGAGGAAGAACACTGAAGCTTTCTTT
cdr3_aa: CASSQDRQGRKNTEAFF

v_call: TRBV6-5
d_call: NA
j_call: TRBJ1-2
clone_size: NA
cdr3_nt: TGTGCCAGCAGCCACAGTGGTGTGCGGGGCTACACCTTC
cdr3_aa: CASSHSGVRGYTF

v_call: TRBV6-5
d_call: TRBD1
j_call: TRBJ2-1
clone_size: NA
cdr3_nt: TGTGCCAGCAGTTCCCAAACCGGGACAGGGAATGGTGAGCAGTTCTTC
cdr3_aa: CASSSQTGTGNGEQFF

v_call: TRBV27
d_call: NA
j_call: TRBJ1-2
clone_size: NA
cdr3_nt: TGTGCCAGCAGTTTAAGCCCTCACACGGATGGCTACACCTTC
cdr3_aa: CASSLSPHTDGYTF

v_call: TRBV5-1
d_call: TRBD1
j_call: TRBJ2-3
clone_size: NA
cdr3_nt: TGCGCCAGCAGCACAGGGACAGGGGGCACAGATACGCAGTATTTT
cdr3_aa: CASSTGTGGTDTQYF

v_call: TRBV4-2
d_call: TRBD1
j_call: TRBJ1-1
clone_size: NA
cdr3_nt: TGTGCCAGCAGCCAAGACACGAACAGGGGGTCCTCGGGGAACACTGAAGCTTTCTTT
cdr3_aa: CASSQDTNRGSSGNTEAFF

v_call: TRBV30
d_call: TRBD1
j_call: TRBJ2-7
clone_size: NA
cdr3_nt: TGTGCCTGGAGTGTACGTCGGACAGGGAGCTACGAGCAGTACTTC
cdr3_aa: CAWSVRRTGSYEQYF

v_call: TRBV4-1
d_call: TRBD2
j_call: TRBJ2-2
clone_size: NA
cdr3_nt: TGCGCCAGCAGCCGGATTGTGCTAGCGGGGGGCACCGGGGAGCTGTTTTTT
cdr3_aa: CASSRIVLAGGTGELFF

v_call: TRBV29-1
d_call: NA
j_call: TRBJ1-1
clone_size: NA
cdr3_nt: TGCAGCGTTTATGTCGGTGGCCCGCTGAATGCTTTCTTT
cdr3_aa: CSVYVGGPLNAFF

v_call: TRBV5-4
d_call: NA
j_call: TRBJ1-1
clone_size: once
cdr3_nt: TGTGCCAGCAGCTTGGCGGGGGAAGGGCCTGAAGCTTTCTTT
cdr3_aa: CASSLAGEGPEAFF

v_call: TRBV4-1
d_call: NA
j_call: TRBJ2-7
clone_size: NA
cdr3_nt: TGCGCCAGCAGCCAAGTAACAGAGCCCTACGAGCAGTACTTC
cdr3_aa: CASSQVTEPYEQYF

v_call: TRBV29-1
d_call: NA
j_call: TRBJ2-2
clone_size: NA
cdr3_nt: TGCAGCGTTGACGGCAGGTCTAACACCGGGGAGCTGTTTTTT
cdr3_aa: CSVDGRSNTGELFF

v_call: TRBV6-1
d_call: TRBD1
j_call: TRBJ2-2
clone_size: NA
cdr3_nt: TGTGCCAGCCATCACGAGACAGGGGGCACCGGGGAGCTGTTTTTT
cdr3_aa: CASHHETGGTGELFF

v_call: TRBV15
d_call: NA
j_call: TRBJ2-7
clone_size: NA
cdr3_nt: TGTGCCACCAGCAGAGATCGGGAGTCCTACGAGCAGTACTTC
cdr3_aa: CATSRDRESYEQYF

v_call: TRBV18
d_call: TRBD1
j_call: TRBJ2-1
clone_size: NA
cdr3_nt: TGTGCCAGCTCATCACCGGGACAGGGGGCGGATGAGCAGTTCTTC
cdr3_aa: CASSSPGQGADEQFF

v_call: TRBV18
d_call: NA
j_call: TRBJ2-1
clone_size: few
cdr3_nt: TGTGCCAGCTCCGACCTGGGGGGACCGGACAATGAGCAGTTCTTC
cdr3_aa: CASSDLGGPDNEQFF

v_call: TRBV6-5
d_call: TRBD1
j_call: TRBJ1-2
clone_size: NA
cdr3_nt: TGTGCCAGCAGTGGACAGGGGAATGGCTACACCTTC
cdr3_aa: CASSGQGNGYTF

v_call: TRBV10-1
d_call: NA
j_call: TRBJ1-2
clone_size: NA
cdr3_nt: TGCGCCAGCAGTGAGTCGGGGGTGAGCGGCTACACCTTC
cdr3_aa: CASSESGVSGYTF

v_call: TRBV21-1
d_call: NA
j_call: TRBJ2-2
clone_size: NA
cdr3_nt: TGTGCCAGCAGCAAAGGTAGCCCGGGACAGGGAGACGACGGGGAGCTGTTTTTT
cdr3_aa: CASSKGSPGQGDDGELFF

v_call: TRBV27
d_call: NA
j_call: TRBJ2-7
clone_size: few
cdr3_nt: TGTGCCAGCAGTCCGAACTCCTACGAGCAGTACTTC
cdr3_aa: CASSPNSYEQYF

v_call: TRBV27
d_call: NA
j_call: TRBJ1-1
clone_size: NA
cdr3_nt: TGTGCCAGCCGGCGAGGTTCTGGTAACACTGAAGCTTTCTTT
cdr3_aa: CASRRGSGNTEAFF

v_call: TRBV29-1
d_call: NA
j_call: TRBJ2-1
clone_size: NA
cdr3_nt: TGCAGCGTTGCGACTTTTTCCTACAATGAGCAGTTCTTC
cdr3_aa: CSVATFSYNEQFF

v_call: TRBV14
d_call: TRBD1
j_call: TRBJ1-2
clone_size: NA
cdr3_nt: TGTGCCAACTGGGACAGGGGTTTTGGTGGCTACACCTTC
cdr3_aa: CANWDRGFGGYTF

v_call: TRBV10-3
d_call: NA
j_call: TRBJ2-5
clone_size: NA
cdr3_nt: TGTGCCATCAGTGACCCTGGAGAGACCCAGTACTTC
cdr3_aa: CAISDPGETQYF

v_call: TRBV6-5
d_call: NA
j_call: TRBJ2-1
clone_size: NA
cdr3_nt: TGTGCCAGCAGTCGGGACCACAATGAGCAGTTCTTC
cdr3_aa: CASSRDHNEQFF

v_call: TRBV5-1
d_call: NA
j_call: TRBJ2-7
clone_size: medium-sized
cdr3_nt: TGCGCCAGCAGCTTGGAGGGGAACGAGCAGTACTTC
cdr3_aa: CASSLEGNEQYF

v_call: TRBV15
d_call: TRBD1
j_call: TRBJ1-2
clone_size: once
cdr3_nt: TGTGCCACCAGAATGACAGGGATCCTTAAAGTGGGCTACACCTTC
cdr3_aa: CATRMTGILKVGYTF

v_call: TRBV4-1
d_call: TRBD1
j_call: TRBJ2-1
clone_size: NA
cdr3_nt: TGCGCCAGCAGCCAATCACAGGGGGTCTACAATGAGCAGTTCTTC
cdr3_aa: CASSQSQGVYNEQFF

v_call: TRBV4-3
d_call: NA
j_call: TRBJ2-7
clone_size: NA
cdr3_nt: TGCGCCAGCAGCCAGGGACGGGAGTACGAGCAGTACTTC
cdr3_aa: CASSQGREYEQYF

v_call: TRBV30
d_call: NA
j_call: TRBJ2-7
clone_size: NA
cdr3_nt: TGTGCCTGGAGTGGGAATCCCGGGGGCTCCTACGAGCAGTACTTC
cdr3_aa: CAWSGNPGGSYEQYF

v_call: TRBV11-2
d_call: NA
j_call: TRBJ2-7
clone_size: NA
cdr3_nt: TGTGCCAGCAGCGAGACTAGTGGTGAGCAGTACTTC
cdr3_aa: CASSETSGEQYF

v_call: TRBV2
d_call: NA
j_call: TRBJ2-7
clone_size: few
cdr3_nt: TGTGCCGGACTAGTTTTTAAGGGGGGGCTCTACGAGCAGTACTTC
cdr3_aa: CAGLVFKGGLYEQYF

v_call: TRBV7-9
d_call: NA
j_call: TRBJ2-1
clone_size: NA
cdr3_nt: TGTGCCAGCAGCCCGACCAACAATGAGCAGTTCTTC
cdr3_aa: CASSPTNNEQFF

v_call: TRBV5-6
d_call: NA
j_call: TRBJ2-1
clone_size: NA
cdr3_nt: TGTGCCAGCAGCTTGGCGGGAACCCAGGAGCAGTTCTTC
cdr3_aa: CASSLAGTQEQFF

v_call: TRBV4-1
d_call: NA
j_call: TRBJ2-5
clone_size: NA
cdr3_nt: TGCGCCAGCAGCCCCGGAAGGACCCTACAAGAGACCCAGTACTTC
cdr3_aa: CASSPGRTLQETQYF

v_call: TRBV27
d_call: NA
j_call: TRBJ2-3
clone_size: NA
cdr3_nt: TGTGCCAGCAGTTTAAGGATCCAGCGGGGCACAGATACGCAGTATTTT
cdr3_aa: CASSLRIQRGTDTQYF

v_call: TRBV4-2
d_call: TRBD2
j_call: TRBJ2-3
clone_size: NA
cdr3_nt: TGTGCCAGCAGCCCCGAGGTAGCGGGGGGGACAGATACGCAGTATTTT
cdr3_aa: CASSPEVAGGTDTQYF

v_call: TRBV5-1
d_call: NA
j_call: TRBJ1-1
clone_size: NA
cdr3_nt: TGCGCCAGCAGCTTGGAGATTCAGGCTGAAGCTTTCTTT
cdr3_aa: CASSLEIQAEAFF

v_call: TRBV9
d_call: TRBD2
j_call: TRBJ2-5
clone_size: NA
cdr3_nt: TGTGCCAGCAGCGTAGAGGGCGGGGGTGTGGAGACCCAGTACTTC
cdr3_aa: CASSVEGGGVETQYF

v_call: TRBV7-2
d_call: NA
j_call: TRBJ2-2
clone_size: NA
cdr3_nt: TGTGCCAGCAGCTTAGAAGGTCGCCTACGGGGAGGGGAGCTGTTTTTT
cdr3_aa: CASSLEGRLRGGELFF

v_call: TRBV9
d_call: NA
j_call: TRBJ2-1
clone_size: NA
cdr3_nt: TGTGCCAGCAGCGTAGACCTGGGAAACAATGAGCAGTTCTTC
cdr3_aa: CASSVDLGNNEQFF

v_call: TRBV7-2
d_call: NA
j_call: TRBJ2-7
clone_size: NA
cdr3_nt: TGTGCCAGCAGCTTAAGGACCTCCGGGGGCGAGCAGTACTTC
cdr3_aa: CASSLRTSGGEQYF

v_call: TRBV9
d_call: NA
j_call: TRBJ2-6
clone_size: NA
cdr3_nt: TGTGCCAGCAGCCCCCTTCACTCGGGCTCTGGGGCCAACGTCCTGACTTTC
cdr3_aa: CASSPLHSGSGANVLTF

v_call: TRBV29-1
d_call: NA
j_call: TRBJ1-2
clone_size: NA
cdr3_nt: TGCAGCGTACTCCCCACCCGGGGCTATGGCTACACCTTC
cdr3_aa: CSVLPTRGYGYTF

v_call: TRBV19
d_call: NA
j_call: TRBJ2-7
clone_size: NA
cdr3_nt: TGTGCCAGTAGTTCCTCCGAAGGAGTTCTCTCCTACGAGCAGTACTTC
cdr3_aa: CASSSSEGVLSYEQYF